The 26 T cell receptor beta chains listed next were all sequenced from one sample in a study of cytomegalovirus exposure and HLA in healthy donors. A multiplex PCR was run with 60 Vbeta primers and 13 Jbeta primers. Clones were sequenced by immunoSEQ multiplex PCR, and TCRdb holds only the in-frame ones, with some missing. The sample totals some 150,000 clones. Sequenced material: PBMCs. The source is a woman aged 18 to 35 in good health and CMV-seropositive.

The DNA of the CDR3 is TGTGCCAGCAGTCCCGGACTAGCGGGAAACTCAGATACGCAGTATTTT. This codes for CASSPGLAGNSDTQYF. The chain combines TRBV25-1 with TRBJ2-3, with TRBD2 matching over 12 bases. Trimming took 5 bases from V and 4 from J; bases not matched to a gene: 7. The germline V gene encodes CDR1 MGHDK and CDR2 SYGVNS. CDR3 length: 16 residues.

The chain uses TRBV7-7 and TRBJ2-5; TRBD1 agrees at 7 bases. Unmatched junction bases numbered 11, after V lost 5 bases and J lost 5 bases. The CDR3 totals 15 residues. CDR1 and CDR2 (germline): SSHAT, FNYEAQ (reference sequence). CDR3 loop: CASSPRQGGGETQYF. In nucleotides, the CDR3 is TGTGCCAGCAGCCCTAGACAGGGCGGTGGGGAGACCCAGTACTTC.

The chain carries TRBV5-1 and TRBJ2-7; 10 positions match TRBD1. V was clipped by 4 bases and J by 6 bases; unmatched bases: 7. CDR3 length equals 14 residues. Germline loops: CDR1 SGHRS, CDR2 YFSETQ. Written as DNA, the CDR3 is TGCGCCAGCAGCCTGGGACAGGGGCCGAGCGAGCAGTACTTC. Translation: CASSLGQGPSEQYF.

The V call is TRBV4-3, the J call TRBJ2-5; D gene uncertain. The CDR3 contains 15 residues. Germline-derived CDR1 and CDR2 are LGHNA and YSLEER. V was trimmed by 0 bases and J by 1 base, leaving 9 bases between them. The chain's CDR3 is CASSQDLNSQETQYF. CDR3 DNA: TGCGCCAGCAGCCAAGATCTGAACTCCCAAGAGACCCAGTACTTC.

The rearrangement joins TRBV14 to TRBJ2-7; D is possibly TRBD1 (5 bases). Germline CDR1 SGHDN, CDR2 FVKESK. The CDR3 consists of 14 residues. Trimming shortened V by 4 bases and J by 6 bases, and 16 bases separated the two germline ends. The CDR3: CASSLAGMESEQYF. The CDR3 nucleotides are TGTGCCAGCAGCCTCGCAGGGATGGAGAGCGAGCAGTACTTC.

The rearrangement links TRBV7-8 to TRBJ1-2, with 10 bases identical to TRBD1. J lost 7 bases, V lost 5 bases, and 4 bases had no gene match. Germline V CDR1 and CDR2: SGHVS, FQNEAQ. The CDR3 sequence is 13 residues long. CDR3: CASSPGQGVGYTF. CDR3 nucleotides: TGTGCCAGCAGCCCCGGACAGGGGGTTGGCTACACCTTC.

The DNA of the CDR3 is TGCGCCAGCAGCCAAGGCCTAGCGGGGGCGACGAACACCGGGGAGCTGTTTTTT. Translating it yields CASSQGLAGATNTGELFF. This chain joins TRBV4-3 and TRBJ2-2; 10 bases fit TRBD2. The CDR3 contains 18 residues. V shed 1 base, J shed 0 bases, and the junction held 5 bases outside the gene matches. Germline V gene lookup returns CDR1 LGHNA and CDR2 YSLEER.

This chain joins TRBV29-1 and TRBJ2-5; D may be TRBD1 (6 bases). The CDR3 is 12 residues long. Trimming left V 4 bases short and J 5 bases short, with 11 bases between. In germline, CDR1 is SQVTM, CDR2 ANQGSEA. The CDR3 DNA reads as TGCAGCGTTGGGGTAGGGGGTGAGACCCAGTACTTC. This translates into CSVGVGGETQYF. The variable domain in full, with the rest retrieved from reference TRBV29-1 and TRBJ2-5, is SAVISQKPSRDICQRGTSLTIQCQVDSQVTMMFWYRQQPGQSLTLIATANQGSEATYESGFVIDKFPISRPNLTFSTLTVSNMSPEDSSIYLCSVGVGGETQYFGPGTRLLVL.

The CDR3 DNA sequence: TGTGCCAGCATCACATGGGGGGGGAGTGAGACCCAGTACTTC. Translation: CASITWGGSETQYF. The genes are TRBV5-8 and TRBJ2-5; 7 bases agree with TRBD2. The germline V gene encodes CDR1 SGHTS and CDR2 YDEGEE. This CDR3 is 14 amino acids long. V lost 6 bases, J lost 5 bases, and 10 bases stayed unmatched.

The genes are TRBV4-2 and TRBJ2-3; TRBD2 matches 8 bases. The CDR3 is 15 amino acids. From germline, CDR1 is LGHNA and CDR2 YNFKEQ. V gave up 0 bases and J gave up 6 bases; unmatched junction bases: 5. The CDR3 sequence is CASSQDGLARDTQYF. Written as DNA, the CDR3 is TGTGCCAGCAGCCAAGACGGACTAGCTCGTGATACGCAGTATTTT.

This chain joins TRBV27 and TRBJ2-7; D possibly corresponds to TRBD1 (5 bases). Germline V CDR1 and CDR2: MNHEY, SMNVEV (reference sequence). Trimming stripped 2 bases from V and 1 base from J, with 30 bases between. The CDR3 extends over 21 amino acids. CDR3 coding DNA: TGTGCCAGCAGTTTAAACGATTTCTCGCCAGGGTCTCCTTTCCGGTCCTACGAGCAGTACTTC. Translating it yields CASSLNDFSPGSPFRSYEQYF.

This rearrangement joins TRBV5-1 to TRBJ2-5, with TRBD2 matching 7 bases. This CDR3 region has 16 residues. The V segment lost 4 bases and the J segment 5 bases; nucleotides outside the gene matches: 14. The germline V gene encodes CDR1 SGHRS and CDR2 YFSETQ. CDR3: CASSTGAASGVETQYF. The CDR3 DNA sequence: TGCGCCAGCAGCACAGGAGCGGCTAGCGGAGTGGAGACCCAGTACTTC.

The chain has TRBV11-2 and TRBJ1-2; 7 bases are a match to TRBD1. Germline CDR1 SGHAT, CDR2 FQNNGV. V lost 5 bases to trimming and J lost 5 bases; unmatched junction nucleotides: 14. The CDR3 contains 16 residues. The CDR3 nucleotides are TGTGCCAGCAGCCCCGGAAGGGGGCTATCTCTATATGGCTACACCTTC. This sequence encodes CASSPGRGLSLYGYTF.

The chain recombines TRBV9 with TRBJ1-5; a weak D match, TRBD1 (6 bases). CDR3 size: 15 residues. Per the germline V gene, CDR1 is SGDLS and CDR2 is YYNGEE. The V and J ends lost 4 bases and 7 bases respectively, with 18 bases between them. The DNA of the CDR3 is TGTGCCAGCAGCCCAAGGGAGGGGGTAGGGCAGCCCCAGCATTTT. It yields the protein CASSPREGVGQPQHF. Full variable domain (remainder filled in from reference TRBV9 and TRBJ1-5): DSGVTQTPKHLITATGQRVTLRCSPRSGDLSVYWYQQSLDQGLQFLIQYYNGEERAKGNILERFSAQQFPDLHSELNLSSLELGDSALYFCASSPREGVGQPQHFGDGTRLSIL.

This chain uses TRBV29-1 with TRBJ1-2, with D perhaps matching TRBD1 (6 bases). The V gene's germline CDR1 is SQVTM and CDR2 ANQGSEA. This CDR3 contains 11 residues. V dropped 5 bases and J dropped 8 bases, with 12 bases sitting between them. The DNA of the CDR3 is TGCAGCGTTCAGGGGAATGACGGCTACACCTTC. This translates into CSVQGNDGYTF.

The CDR3 DNA reads as TGTGCCAGCAGCCCTCCAGGGGCCTACACCGGGGAGCTGTTTTTT. Protein: CASSPPGAYTGELFF. The chain combines TRBV7-9 with TRBJ2-2, with D possibly TRBD1 on 6 matching bases. The CDR3 runs to 15 residues. V was pared by 5 bases and J by 3 bases, with 13 bases between. The germline gives CDR1 SEHNR, CDR2 FQNEAQ (reference sequence).

V usage is TRBV5-6 and J usage is TRBJ1-1, with a weak D call TRBD1 (6 bases). V was cut by 5 bases and J by 4 bases, with 12 bases left in between. The CDR3 contains 13 residues. In germline, CDR1 is SGHDT, CDR2 YYEEEE. CDR3 loop: CASRAGVLTEAFF. Written as DNA, the CDR3 is TGTGCCAGCAGGGCAGGGGTTCTCACTGAAGCTTTCTTT.

The chain employs TRBV11-2 and TRBJ1-6; TRBD1 is a possible D gene (6 bases). Germline V gene lookup returns CDR1 SGHAT and CDR2 FQNNGV. Trimming took 3 bases from V and 7 from J, leaving 10 bases between them. The CDR3 spans 14 residues. This chain's CDR3 is CASSFLRGNSPLHF. The CDR3 DNA sequence: TGTGCCAGCAGCTTCCTCAGGGGAAATTCACCCCTCCACTTT.

J is TRBJ2-7 and V is TRBV30; 8 bases are shared with TRBD2. Germline V gene sequence: CDR1 GTSNPN, CDR2 SVGIG (reference sequence). This CDR3 region has 14 residues. With 0 bases clipped from V and 6 bases from J, the junction kept 7 bases outside the gene matches. CDR3 in DNA: TGTGCCTGGAGTGTAACCGGGAGGGCCCTCGAGCAGTACTTC. This encodes CAWSVTGRALEQYF.

The DNA for the CDR3 is TGTGCCTGTAGGAATCTGGGAGGGAACATTCAGTACTTC. Translation: CACRNLGGNIQYF. The genes are TRBV30 and TRBJ2-4, with 7 bases identical to TRBD2. The CDR3 contains 13 residues. V lost 6 bases to trimming and J lost 7 bases; unmatched junction nucleotides: 9. Germline CDR1 GTSNPN, CDR2 SVGIG (reference sequence).

On this clone itself: In the same sample, other DNA sequences code for this CDR3. J is TRBJ2-2 and V is TRBV15; D is unresolved. Trimming left V 0 bases short and J 1 base short, with 3 bases between. CDR1 is LNHNV and CDR2 is YYDKDF in the germline V gene (reference sequence). The CDR3 extends over 14 amino acids. The CDR3, as DNA: TGTGCCACCAGCAGAGATCGGAACACCGGGGAGCTGTTTTTT. It specifies CATSRDRNTGELFF.

CDR3 sequence (DNA): TGTGCCAGCAGCCTAGCGGGAGGGCCTGATGAGCAGTTCTTC. This encodes CASSLAGGPDEQFF. The chain couples TRBV6-4 to TRBJ2-1, with 12 bases matching TRBD2. Germline values: CDR1 MRHNA, CDR2 SNTAGT. The length of the CDR3 is 14 residues. V lost 6 bases to trimming and J lost 8 bases; unmatched junction nucleotides: 5.

The chain is built from TRBV5-4 and TRBJ1-3; TRBD1 matches at 10 bases. The CDR3 loop spans 16 amino acids. CDR1 SGHNT and CDR2 YYREEE come from the germline V gene (reference sequence). J was trimmed by 4 bases and V by 4 bases; bases with no gene match: 8. The CDR3 region is CASSQTGGMAGNTIYF. The CDR3 DNA reads TGTGCCAGCAGCCAGACAGGGGGCATGGCAGGAAACACCATATATTTT. Combining the CDR3 with reference TRBV5-4 and TRBJ1-3 gives the whole variable domain ETGVTQSPTHLIKTRGQQVTLRCSSQSGHNTVSWYQQALGQGPQFIFQYYREEENGRGNFPPRFSGLQFPNYSSELNVNALELDDSALYLCASSQTGGMAGNTIYFGEGSWLTVV.

V is TRBV6-5 and J is TRBJ1-5, with D unclear. V was trimmed by 0 bases and J by 5 bases, leaving 5 bases between them. The CDR3 is made up of 13 amino acids. Per germline, CDR1 MNHEY and CDR2 SVGAGI. CDR3 protein: CASSYSRDQPQHF. In nucleotides, the CDR3 is TGTGCCAGCAGTTACTCGAGGGATCAGCCCCAGCATTTT.

This chain uses TRBV5-1 with TRBJ1-2; 7 positions agree with TRBD1. With 4 bases clipped from V and 5 bases from J, the junction kept 8 bases outside the gene matches. This CDR3 has 14 residues. Germline V lookup: CDR1 SGHRS, CDR2 YFSETQ. DNA for the CDR3: TGCGCCAGCAGCACCCGACAGGGTGGATATGGCTACACCTTC. Encoded protein: CASSTRQGGYGYTF.

This sequence joins TRBV30 and TRBJ2-7, with TRBD2 identical over 8 bases. The CDR3 contains 15 residues. In germline, CDR1 is GTSNPN, CDR2 SVGIG (reference sequence). V shed 3 bases, J shed 0 bases, and the junction held 7 bases outside the gene matches. The CDR3 nucleotides read TGTGCCTGGAGAGCAACTAGCGGAAGCTCCTACGAGCAGTACTTC. This sequence encodes CAWRATSGSSYEQYF.